This T cell receptor (beta chain) was profiled in a study of shared clonotypes between healthy human individuals. Overall study findings and caveats: The generation probabilities recorded for non-shared clonotypes fell below those of clonotypes shared by all four donors. Shared clonotypes: about 4.6% naive CD4, under 4% naive CD8, around 2.4% memory CD4, 0.4% to 0.45% memory CD8.

Sequenced by immunoSEQ multiplex PCR; TCRdb stores in-frame clones only, minus some. The repertoire has about 2 million clones, roughly 96% of them found once; the top ten carry 0.13%. There are 14 residues in the CDR3. The V gene end was trimmed by 7 bases and the J gene end by 7 bases; junction bases not matched to a gene: 8. CDR1 and CDR2 from the germline V gene are SGDLS and YYNGEE. Adults of Caucasian background living in Nashville, Tennessee made up all donors. Partitioning of CD4+ cells yielded a CD45RA+ naive subset and a CD45RA-negative memory subset. A word on this clone: The antigen is undetermined.

This chain joins TRBV9 and TRBJ2-2; 9 nucleotides line up with TRBD1. Sequencing was done on a sample of naive CD4+ T cells sorted from blood. Subset denoted: CD45RA+ positively selected. The source is a man aged 18 to 35 in good health. CDR3 sequence (DNA): TGTGCCAGCGGCCGGGACAGGGCTAGCGGGGAGCTGTTTTTT. Translating it yields CASGRDRASGELFF.